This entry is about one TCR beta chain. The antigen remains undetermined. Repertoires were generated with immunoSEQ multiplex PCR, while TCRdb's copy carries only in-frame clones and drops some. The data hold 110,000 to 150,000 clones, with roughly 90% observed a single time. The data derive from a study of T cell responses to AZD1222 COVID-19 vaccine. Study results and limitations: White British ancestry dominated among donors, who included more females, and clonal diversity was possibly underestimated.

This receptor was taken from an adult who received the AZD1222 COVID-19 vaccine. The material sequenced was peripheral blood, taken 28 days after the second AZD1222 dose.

CDR3 amino acids: CASSPAGQDYEQYF. Written as DNA, the CDR3 is TGCGCCAGCAGCCCGGCCGGACAGGACTACGAGCAGTACTTC. The chain employs TRBV5-1 and TRBJ2-7, with 7 positions matching TRBD1. The germline gives CDR1 SGHRS, CDR2 YFSETQ. With V trimmed by 4 bases and J by 3 bases, 7 bases remained unmatched. This CDR3 is built from 14 residues. The full variable domain, rest sourced from reference TRBV5-1 and TRBJ2-7, is KAGVTQTPRYLIKTRGQQVTLSCSPISGHRSVSWYQQTPGQGLQFLFEYFSETQRNKGNFPGRFSGRQFSNSRSEMNVSTLELGDSALYLCASSPAGQDYEQYFGPGTRLTVT.